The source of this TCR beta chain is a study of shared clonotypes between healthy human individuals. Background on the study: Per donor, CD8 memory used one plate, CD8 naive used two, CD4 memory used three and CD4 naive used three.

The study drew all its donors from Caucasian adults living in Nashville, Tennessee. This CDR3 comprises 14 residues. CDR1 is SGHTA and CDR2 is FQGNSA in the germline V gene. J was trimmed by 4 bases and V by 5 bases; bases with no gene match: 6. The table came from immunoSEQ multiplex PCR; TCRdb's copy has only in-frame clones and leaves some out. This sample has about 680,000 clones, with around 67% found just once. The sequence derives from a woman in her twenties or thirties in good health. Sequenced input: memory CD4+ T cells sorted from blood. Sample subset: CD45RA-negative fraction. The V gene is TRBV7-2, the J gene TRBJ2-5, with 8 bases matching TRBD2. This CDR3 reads CASSQRRGGETQYF. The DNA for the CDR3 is TGTGCCAGCAGCCAGAGACGGGGGGGAGAGACCCAGTACTTC.